One and the same sample provided the 14 T cell receptor beta chains below, sequenced in a study of T-cell reconstitution after alpha-beta-depleted transplantation in children. A TCRbeta library incorporating unique molecular identifiers was prepared. MiXCR was run by TCRdb on the PCR reads, yielding one entry per CDR3 protein. The data hold under 750,000 distinct CDR3 sequences, with about 23% observed a single time. The sample was PBMCs, mostly from graft donor cells, taken 360 days after TCRalphabeta/CD19-depleted stem cell transplant. The source is a boy less than two years old who had a stem cell transplant for acute myeloid leukemia, so the T cells may come from the graft donor.

This clonotype has more than one count but fewer than ten. The chain combines TRBV27 with TRBJ2-7; the match to TRBD1 covers 7 bases. CDR3 length: 16 residues. Trimming removed 6 bases from V and 2 bases from J; junction bases left unmatched: 13. CDR1 is MNHEY, CDR2 SMNVEV, per germline (reference sequence). DNA of the CDR3: TGTGCCAGCAGACACAGACTCTCCGGGACAGCCTACGAGCAGTACTTC. Protein: CASRHRLSGTAYEQYF.

This clonotype was observed at least ten times. The chain has TRBV12-5 and TRBJ2-6; a possible D gene is TRBD1 (6 bases). Germline CDR1 reads LGHNT; CDR2 reads FRNRAP. V was shortened by 4 bases and J by 0 bases, with 7 bases between the two germline ends. The CDR3 contains 15 residues. The CDR3 bases are TGTGCTAGTGGTTACAGGGACTCTGGGGCCAACGTCCTGACTTTC. This codes for CASGYRDSGANVLTF.

V usage is TRBV5-5 and J usage is TRBJ2-2; 12 bases line up with TRBD1. The V gene's germline CDR1 is SGHKS and CDR2 YYEKEE (reference sequence). The CDR3 is 18 residues long. The V segment lost 3 bases and the J segment 5 bases; nucleotides outside the gene matches: 11. CDR3 protein: CASSYSGTGGDYTGELFF. The CDR3 bases are TGTGCCAGCAGCTATTCCGGGACAGGGGGCGATTATACCGGGGAGCTGTTTTTT. The whole variable domain, remainder taken from reference TRBV5-5 and TRBJ2-2, is DAGVTQSPTHLIKTRGQQVTLRCSPISGHKSVSWYQQVLGQGPQFIFQYYEKEERGRGNFPDRFSARQFPNYSSELNVNALLLGDSALYLCASSYSGTGGDYTGELFFGEGSRLTVL.

The CDR3 spells CSVGDRGYNEQFF. CDR3 DNA: TGCAGCGTTGGGGACAGGGGCTACAATGAGCAGTTCTTC. The chain recombines TRBV29-1 with TRBJ2-1; 10 nucleotides match TRBD1. CDR3 size: 13 residues. CDR1 SQVTM and CDR2 ANQGSEA come from the germline V gene. The ends lost 4 bases at V and 3 bases at J; junction bases unmatched: 0.

The CDR3 DNA is TGTGCCAGCAGCCCGGGACAGCATAACTATGGCTACACCTTC. Its protein is CASSPGQHNYGYTF. This chain links TRBV7-6 with TRBJ1-2; 7 nucleotides agree with TRBD1. Germline values: CDR1 SGHVS, CDR2 FNYEAQ. Germline trimming cut 5 bases from V and 1 base from J; bases unmatched to any gene: 4. The CDR3 is 14 residues long.

The V call is TRBV7-9, the J call TRBJ2-1, with 12 bases lining up with TRBD1. CDR3 length equals 17 residues. Germline V CDR1 and CDR2: SEHNR, FQNEAQ (reference sequence). V was pared by 1 base and J by 9 bases, with 10 bases of the junction left unmatched. The CDR3 loop reads CASSLDSPGQGAGEQFF. The CDR3 DNA follows: TGTGCCAGCAGCTTAGATTCCCCGGGACAGGGGGCCGGTGAGCAGTTCTTC.

This clonotype has ten or more counts. The chain joins TRBV9 to TRBJ2-7; 7 bases are shared with TRBD2. The CDR3 has 14 residues. The ends lost 5 bases at V and 0 bases at J; junction bases unmatched: 5. Germline CDR1 is SGDLS and CDR2 is YYNGEE. The CDR3 DNA reads as TGTGCCAGCAGTGTGGGGGGGAGCTCCTACGAGCAGTACTTC. This gives the protein CASSVGGSSYEQYF.

This clonotype appeared many times. The chain has TRBV6-5 and TRBJ1-1; TRBD1 agrees at 10 bases. The CDR3 is 12 amino acids. In germline, CDR1 is MNHEY, CDR2 SVGAGI. V gave up 8 bases and J gave up 3 bases; unmatched junction bases: 0. CDR3 sequence: CASGQGDTEAFF. In nucleotides, the CDR3 is TGTGCCAGCGGACAGGGGGACACTGAAGCTTTCTTT.

This chain connects TRBV28 to TRBJ2-7; 7 nucleotides agree with TRBD1. Losses at the gene ends were 10 bases for V and 5 bases for J; bases not matched to a gene: 14. CDR3 length: 14 residues. Per germline, CDR1 MDHEN and CDR2 SYDVKM. The CDR3 DNA sequence: TGTGCCACCACCGATTCCACAGGGGTCGACGAGCAGTACGTC. Protein sequence: CATTDSTGVDEQYV.

This clonotype was recorded at least ten times. The V call is TRBV20-1, the J call TRBJ1-1, with D maybe TRBD1 (5 bases). The germline V gene has CDR1 DFQATT and CDR2 SNEGSKA (reference sequence). The CDR3 length is 13 residues. The V end was cut by 6 bases, the J end by 1 base, with 12 bases between. DNA of the CDR3: TGCAGTGCCCCGGGACTGGGGAACACTGAAGCTTTCTTT. It is translated as CSAPGLGNTEAFF.

V gene TRBV9 combines with J gene TRBJ2-5; possible D gene TRBD2, 5 bases. The V and J ends lost 2 bases and 1 base respectively, with 9 bases between them. This CDR3 spans 14 amino acids. CDR1 is SGDLS, CDR2 YYNGEE, per germline. The CDR3, as DNA: TGTGCCAGCAGCGTGGGTCGGGGCCAAGAGACCCAGTACTTC. This codes for CASSVGRGQETQYF.

The chain joins TRBV14 to TRBJ2-4, with D perhaps matching TRBD2 (6 bases). This CDR3 has 13 residues. V lost 0 bases to trimming and J lost 7 bases, with 7 bases between them. CDR1 is SGHDN and CDR2 is FVKESK in the germline V gene. The CDR3 sequence: CASSQDGGNIQYF. CDR3 sequence (DNA): TGTGCCAGCAGCCAAGATGGGGGGAACATTCAGTACTTC.

The V gene is TRBV6-1, the J gene TRBJ1-2, with 8 bases identical to TRBD1. This CDR3 spans 14 amino acids. Germline lookup yields CDR1 MNHNS and CDR2 SASEGT. Trimming cost V 6 bases and J 8 bases; bases outside gene matches: 11. This CDR3 reads CASRTSDRAGGYTF. The CDR3 region has the DNA TGTGCCAGCAGGACCTCGGACAGGGCGGGGGGCTACACCTTC.

The chain recombines TRBV20-1 with TRBJ2-7; tentative D call: TRBD1 (8 bases). The germline V gene has CDR1 DFQATT and CDR2 SNEGSKA (reference sequence). V shed 7 bases and J shed 3 bases, with 16 bases lying between them. This CDR3 is 13 amino acids long. The CDR3 loop reads CSGGGTGGYEQYF. CDR3 nucleotides: TGCAGTGGGGGAGGGACAGGCGGCTACGAGCAGTACTTC.